These 5 T cell receptor beta chains were all obtained from the same sample, sequenced in a study of blood T cell repertoires in COVID-19. The repertoire was sequenced with immunoSEQ multiplex PCR; TCRdb's copy has only in-frame clones and lacks some. The table shows around 60,000 clones, with approximately 77% occurring only once. The sample taken for sequencing was peripheral blood. All receptors derive from a woman between 65 and 79 years old with COVID-19, enrolled during active disease.

V gene TRBV3-1 (or the pseudogene TRBV3-2) combines with J gene TRBJ1-1, with 8 bases lining up with TRBD1. Germline lookup yields CDR1 LGHDT and CDR2 YNNKEL (reference sequence). Losses at the gene ends were 5 bases for V and 5 bases for J; bases not matched to a gene: 4. This CDR3 spans 13 amino acids. DNA for the CDR3: TGTGCCAGCAGCAGACAGGGGATGACTGAAGCTTTCTTT. It encodes CASSRQGMTEAFF.

V gene TRBV6-5 combines with J gene TRBJ2-1; 7 bases fit TRBD1. This CDR3 has 14 amino acids. Germline V gene lookup returns CDR1 MNHEY and CDR2 SVGAGI. The junction had 10 bases not matched to a gene; V was cut back by 5 bases and J by 9 bases. CDR3: CASSPLGSGGEQFF. The CDR3 DNA reads TGTGCCAGCAGTCCGCTGGGGTCAGGGGGTGAGCAGTTCTTC.

This clone has just a few counts. The V and J genes are TRBV19 and TRBJ1-2; TRBD1 agrees at 7 bases. V lost 7 bases and J lost 6; bases outside the gene matches: 5. Germline CDR1 reads LNHDA; CDR2 reads SQIVND (reference sequence). The CDR3 is 12 amino acids. The CDR3 here is CASTDREDGYTF. The CDR3 DNA follows: TGTGCCAGTACCGACAGGGAAGATGGCTACACCTTC.

The chain recombines TRBV10-3 with TRBJ1-2, with a tentative D call TRBD1 (5 bases). V lost 7 bases, J lost 0 bases, and 12 bases lay in between. The CDR3 length is 14 residues. Germline assignment: CDR1 ENHRY and CDR2 SYGVKD. CDR3 in DNA: TGTGCCATCAATCCCAGGGAAACTAACTATGGCTACACCTTC. This translates into CAINPRETNYGYTF.

The V gene is TRBV6-5, the J gene TRBJ1-4; TRBD1 might be the D (6 bases). Germline CDR1 MNHEY, CDR2 SVGAGI. This CDR3 is built from 15 residues. V was trimmed by 6 bases and J by 6 bases, leaving 17 bases between them. In nucleotides, the CDR3 is TGTGCCAGCAGGGTCCAGGGGATATATTATGAAAAACTGTTTTTT. Protein sequence: CASRVQGIYYEKLFF.